The 11 T cell receptor beta chains reported below all come from one sample, sequenced in a study of human T cells and chemical hapten exposure. Using its own MiXCR run on the RACE reads, TCRdb lists one record per CDR3 protein. The sample records under 200,000 distinct CDR3 sequences, roughly 30% being singletons. Indicated time point: pre-sensitization, week 0. Treatment denoted: therapeutic diphenylcyclopropenone sensitization with weekly scalp DPC. Sequenced here: whole blood, sampled in connection with sensitization to the hapten diphenylcyclopropenone (DPC). These receptors were taken from a woman in her 30s with alopecia areata. Some clones in this sample may be carry-over from other donors' samples.

This clonotype was counted only a few times. This rearrangement joins TRBV20-1 to TRBJ2-3; 9 bases agree with TRBD2. This CDR3 has 15 amino acids. Germline trimming cut 1 base from V and 4 bases from J; bases unmatched to any gene: 6. Germline values: CDR1 DFQATT, CDR2 SNEGSKA (reference sequence). The DNA for the CDR3 is TGCAGTGCTAGAGCTGCGACTAGCGGTTCAGATACGCAGTATTTT. Protein sequence: CSARAATSGSDTQYF.

This rearrangement joins TRBV28 to TRBJ1-4; no clear D. The V end was cut by 10 bases, the J end by 8 bases, with 11 bases between. The CDR3 covers 11 residues. In germline, CDR1 is MDHEN, CDR2 SYDVKM. The CDR3, as DNA: TGTGCCATTAACATTGGAGAAAAACTGTTTTTT. This gives the protein CAINIGEKLFF.

The V and J genes are TRBV6-2 or TRBV6-3 and TRBJ2-1, with 10 bases that match TRBD2. The CDR3 consists of 14 residues. V dropped 6 bases and J dropped 7; count of bases not matched to a gene: 6. Germline values: CDR1 MNHEY, CDR2 SVGEGT. The CDR3 region is CASRSGGDLNEQFF. The CDR3 region has the DNA TGTGCCAGCAGAAGCGGGGGGGACCTAAATGAGCAGTTCTTC.

This clonotype showed up many times. J is TRBJ2-7 and V is TRBV28, with TRBD1 matching 9 bases. Germline V gene sequence: CDR1 MDHEN, CDR2 SYDVKM. There are 12 residues in the CDR3. The trim removed 6 bases at V and 10 bases at J, leaving 7 bases unmatched. The CDR3 sequence: CASSLGQGRQYF. The CDR3 DNA reads TGTGCCAGCAGCTTAGGACAGGGGCGCCAGTACTTC.

This rearrangement joins TRBV28 to TRBJ1-4; D is perhaps TRBD1 (5 bases). Trimming took off 8 bases at V and 5 bases at J, with 12 bases between the two ends. CDR1 is MDHEN and CDR2 is SYDVKM in the germline V gene. This CDR3 is built from 13 residues. CDR3 in amino acids: CASQGAPNEKLFF. CDR3 coding DNA: TGTGCCAGCCAAGGGGCGCCGAATGAAAAACTGTTTTTT.

In its sample, this clonotype was seen a few times. This chain uses TRBV21-1 with TRBJ2-7. TRBV21-1 is deemed a pseudogene. The CDR3 contains 15 residues. CDR3 in amino acids: CASSKGLYCAYEQYF. In nucleotides, the CDR3 is TGTGCCAGCAGCAAAGGTCTATACTGTGCCTACGAGCAGTACTTC.

This clonotype turned up a few times. The gene calls are TRBV7-8 and TRBJ2-1, with 8 nucleotides matching TRBD2. With 5 bases clipped from V and 7 bases from J, the junction kept 16 bases outside the gene matches. Germline-derived CDR1 and CDR2 are SGHVS and FQNEAQ. This CDR3 spans 17 amino acids. CDR3 coding DNA: TGTGCCAGCAGCGCCCGCGAATCCGGGGGGGCTGGTAATGAGCAGTTCTTC. It is translated as CASSARESGGAGNEQFF.

Comment on this clonotype: At one end the junction does not follow the germline gene, possibly because of a read error. This chain links TRBV30 with TRBJ1-1; a possible D gene is TRBD1 (6 bases). The CDR3 loop spans 14 amino acids. Germline V gives CDR1 GTSNPN, CDR2 SVGIG (reference sequence). The CDR3 DNA reads as TGTGCCTGGAAAGGGACACCCATGAACACTGAAGCTTACTTT. Residues: CAWKGTPMNTEAYF. The full variable domain, completed using reference TRBV30 and TRBJ1-1, is SQTIHQWPATLVQPVGSPLSLECTVEGTSNPNLYWYRQAAGRGLQLLFYSVGIGQISSEVPQNLSASRPQDRQFILSSKKLLLSDSGFYLCAWKGTPMNTEAYFGQGTRLTVV.

The chain joins TRBV10-3 to TRBJ1-2; no clear D. Germline values: CDR1 ENHRY, CDR2 SYGVKD. CDR3 length equals 13 residues. The V end was cut by 4 bases, the J end by 3 bases, with 9 bases between. The CDR3 spells CAISGGSDYGYTF. Written as DNA, the CDR3 is TGTGCCATCAGTGGAGGTTCGGACTATGGCTACACCTTC.

This clonotype was found a few times. The chain couples TRBV4-3 to TRBJ1-4; D call uncertain. Trimming stripped 0 bases from V and 8 bases from J, with 10 bases between. This CDR3 region has 14 residues. Per germline, CDR1 LGHNA and CDR2 YSLEER. The CDR3 DNA follows: TGCGCCAGCAGCCAAGAAGTGTACGAAGAAAAACTGTTTTTT. Protein: CASSQEVYEEKLFF.

This clonotype was observed a handful of times. The V and J genes are TRBV7-6 and TRBJ2-7; D is possibly TRBD1 or TRBD2 (5 bases each). Between the trimmed V and J ends, which lost 1 base and 3 bases, there was a span of 10 bases. The CDR3 contains 14 residues. Germline CDR1 SGHVS, CDR2 FNYEAQ. The CDR3 DNA sequence: TGTGCCAGCAGCTTAGGGGACCGTCTCTACGAGCAGTACTTC. Protein: CASSLGDRLYEQYF.